This entry features one T cell receptor beta chain sequence. This entry comes from a study of blood T cell repertoires in COVID-19. Background on the study: Sources were T cells, B-cell-depleted T cells, or PBMCs; the material itself was cDNA or gDNA.

TCRdb keeps only in-frame clones here, not all; method: immunoSEQ multiplex PCR. The sample lists tens of thousands of clones; around 84% were seen once. Germline assignment: CDR1 GTSNPN and CDR2 SVGIG (reference sequence). Trimming cost V 1 base and J 10 bases, with 14 bases left between them. The CDR3 is 14 residues long. Sequencing was carried out using peripheral blood. The sequence came from a man aged 45 to 65 with acute or convalescent COVID-19. The rearrangement joins TRBV30 to TRBJ1-6; D is possibly TRBD1 (5 bases). The chain's CDR3 is CAWSDIGAGSPLHF. The CDR3 nucleotides are TGTGCCTGGAGTGACATTGGGGCAGGCTCACCCCTCCACTTT.